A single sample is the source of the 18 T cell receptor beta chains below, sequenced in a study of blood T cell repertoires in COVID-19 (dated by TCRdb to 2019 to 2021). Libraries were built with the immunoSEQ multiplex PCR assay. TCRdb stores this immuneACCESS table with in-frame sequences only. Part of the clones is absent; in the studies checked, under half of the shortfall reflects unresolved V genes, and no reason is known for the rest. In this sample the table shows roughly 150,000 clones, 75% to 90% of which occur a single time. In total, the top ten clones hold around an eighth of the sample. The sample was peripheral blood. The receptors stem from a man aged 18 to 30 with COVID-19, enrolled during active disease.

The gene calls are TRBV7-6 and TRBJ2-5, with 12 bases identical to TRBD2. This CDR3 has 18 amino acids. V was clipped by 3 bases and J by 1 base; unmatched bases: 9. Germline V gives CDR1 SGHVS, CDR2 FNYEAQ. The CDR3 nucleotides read TGTGCCAGCAGCTTCCCCCTACTAGCGGGAGGTAGCCAAGAGACCCAGTACTTC. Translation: CASSFPLLAGGSQETQYF.

In DNA, the CDR3 is TGTGCCAGCAGTTACAATGCGTACAATGAGCAGTTCTTC. Its protein product is CASSYNAYNEQFF. The V call is TRBV6-5, the J call TRBJ2-1; D unresolved. With 2 bases removed from V and 4 bases from J, the gap between germline ends came to 6 bases. Germline CDR1 MNHEY, CDR2 SVGAGI. The CDR3 has 13 residues.

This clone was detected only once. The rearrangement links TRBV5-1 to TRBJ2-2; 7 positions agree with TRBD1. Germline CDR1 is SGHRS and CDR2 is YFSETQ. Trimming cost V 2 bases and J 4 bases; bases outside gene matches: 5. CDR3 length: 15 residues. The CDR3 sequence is CASSFRDSITGELFF. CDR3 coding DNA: TGCGCCAGCAGCTTCCGGGACAGCATCACCGGGGAGCTGTTTTTT.

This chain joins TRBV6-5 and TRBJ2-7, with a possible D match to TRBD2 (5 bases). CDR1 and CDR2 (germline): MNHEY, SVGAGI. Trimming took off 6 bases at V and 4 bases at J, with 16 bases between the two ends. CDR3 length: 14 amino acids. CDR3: CASSAGRRVYEQYF. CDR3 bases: TGTGCCAGCAGCGCCGGGCGGCGGGTTTACGAGCAGTACTTC.

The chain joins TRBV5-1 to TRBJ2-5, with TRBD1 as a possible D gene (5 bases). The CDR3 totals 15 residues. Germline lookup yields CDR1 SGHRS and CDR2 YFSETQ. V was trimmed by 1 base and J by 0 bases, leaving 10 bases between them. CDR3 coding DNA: TGCGCCAGCAGCTTGTCAGGGATACACCAAGAGACCCAGTACTTC. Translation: CASSLSGIHQETQYF. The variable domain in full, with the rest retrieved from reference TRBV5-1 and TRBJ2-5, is KAGVTQTPRYLIKTRGQQVTLSCSPISGHRSVSWYQQTPGQGLQFLFEYFSETQRNKGNFPGRFSGRQFSNSRSEMNVSTLELGDSALYLCASSLSGIHQETQYFGPGTRLLVL.

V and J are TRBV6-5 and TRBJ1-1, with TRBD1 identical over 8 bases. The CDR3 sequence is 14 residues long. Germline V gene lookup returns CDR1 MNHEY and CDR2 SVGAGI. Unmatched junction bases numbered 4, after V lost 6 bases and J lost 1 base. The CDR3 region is CASSEDRANTEAFF. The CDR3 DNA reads TGTGCCAGCAGCGAGGACAGGGCGAACACTGAAGCTTTCTTT.

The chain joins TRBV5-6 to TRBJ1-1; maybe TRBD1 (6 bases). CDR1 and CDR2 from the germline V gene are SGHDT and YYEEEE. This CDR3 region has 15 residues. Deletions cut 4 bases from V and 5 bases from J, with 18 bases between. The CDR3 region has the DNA TGTGCCAGCAGCCTGGACAGATGGTCTCAAACTGAAGCTTTCTTT. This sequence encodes CASSLDRWSQTEAFF.

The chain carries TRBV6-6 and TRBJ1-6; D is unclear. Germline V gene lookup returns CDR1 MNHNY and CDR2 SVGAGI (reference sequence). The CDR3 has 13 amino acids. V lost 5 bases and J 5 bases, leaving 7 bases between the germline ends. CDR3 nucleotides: TGTGCCAGCAGTCCGCGAAATAATTCACCCCTCCACTTT. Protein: CASSPRNNSPLHF.

DNA for the CDR3: TGTGCCAGCAGCCACCGGGACTACGACCTCACAGATACGCAGTATTTT. It encodes CASSHRDYDLTDTQYF. The rearrangement links TRBV9 to TRBJ2-3, with 7 bases identical to TRBD2. The ends lost 4 bases at V and 2 bases at J; junction bases unmatched: 10. This CDR3 has 16 residues. Looked up from germline, CDR1 is SGDLS and CDR2 is YYNGEE.

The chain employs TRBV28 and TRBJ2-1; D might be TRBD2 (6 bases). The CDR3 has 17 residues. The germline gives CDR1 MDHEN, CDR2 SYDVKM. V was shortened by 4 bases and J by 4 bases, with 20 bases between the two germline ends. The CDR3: CASSSRGFGSRYNEQFF. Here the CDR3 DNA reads TGTGCCAGCAGTTCACGGGGATTCGGGAGTCGGTACAATGAGCAGTTCTTC.

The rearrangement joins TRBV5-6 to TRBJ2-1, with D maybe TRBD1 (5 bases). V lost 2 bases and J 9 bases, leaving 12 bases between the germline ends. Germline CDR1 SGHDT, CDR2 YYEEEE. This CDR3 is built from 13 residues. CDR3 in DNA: TGTGCCAGCAGCTTATCAGGGTTAGGTGAGCAGTTCTTC. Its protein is CASSLSGLGEQFF.

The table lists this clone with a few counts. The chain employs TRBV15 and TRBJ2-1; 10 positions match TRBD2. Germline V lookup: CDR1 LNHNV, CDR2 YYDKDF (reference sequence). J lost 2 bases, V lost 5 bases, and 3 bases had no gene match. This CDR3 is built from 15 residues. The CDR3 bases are TGTGCCACCAGCTGGACTAGCGGCCCCTACAATGAGCAGTTCTTC. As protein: CATSWTSGPYNEQFF.

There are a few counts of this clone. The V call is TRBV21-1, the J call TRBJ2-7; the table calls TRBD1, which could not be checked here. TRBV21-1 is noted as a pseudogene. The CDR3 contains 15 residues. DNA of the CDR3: TGTGCCAGCAGCAATTACAGGGGGCCGACCTACGAGCAGTACTTC. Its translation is CASSNYRGPTYEQYF.

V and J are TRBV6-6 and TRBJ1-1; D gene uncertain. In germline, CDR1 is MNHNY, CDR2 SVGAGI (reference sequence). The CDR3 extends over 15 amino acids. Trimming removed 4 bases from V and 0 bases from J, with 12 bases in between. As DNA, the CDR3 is TGTGCCAGCAGTTTCACCCGACTGATGAACACTGAAGCTTTCTTT. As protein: CASSFTRLMNTEAFF.

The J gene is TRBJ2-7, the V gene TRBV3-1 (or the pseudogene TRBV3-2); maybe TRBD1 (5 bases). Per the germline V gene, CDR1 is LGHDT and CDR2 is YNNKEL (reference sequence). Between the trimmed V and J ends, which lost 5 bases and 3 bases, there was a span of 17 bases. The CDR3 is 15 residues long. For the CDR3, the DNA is TGTGCCAGCAGCTATTCGGACATGAACATCTACGAGCAGTACTTC. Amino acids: CASSYSDMNIYEQYF.

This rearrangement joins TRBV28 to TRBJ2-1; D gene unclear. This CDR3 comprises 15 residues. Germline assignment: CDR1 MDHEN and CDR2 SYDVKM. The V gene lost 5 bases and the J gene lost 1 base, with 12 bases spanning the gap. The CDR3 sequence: CASSPPSASYNEQFF. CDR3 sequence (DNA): TGTGCCAGCAGTCCGCCTAGTGCTTCCTACAATGAGCAGTTCTTC.

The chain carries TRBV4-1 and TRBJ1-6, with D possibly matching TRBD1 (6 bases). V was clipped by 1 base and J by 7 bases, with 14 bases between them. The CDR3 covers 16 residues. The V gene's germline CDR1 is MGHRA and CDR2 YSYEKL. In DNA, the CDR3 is TGCGCCAGCAGCCAAGGGTGGACAGCCCAGAATTCACCCCTCCACTTT. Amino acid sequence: CASSQGWTAQNSPLHF.

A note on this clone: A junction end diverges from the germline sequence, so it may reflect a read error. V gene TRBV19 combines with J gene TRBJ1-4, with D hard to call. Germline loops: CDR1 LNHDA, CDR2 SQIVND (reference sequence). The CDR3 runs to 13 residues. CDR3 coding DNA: TGTGCCAGTCGAACCGTCCTTTCTGAAAAACTGCTTTTT. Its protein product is CASRTVLSEKLLF.